Listed below are T cell receptor beta chains from one sample, sequenced in a study of cytomegalovirus exposure and HLA in healthy donors. TCRdb's copy holds only in-frame clones and misses some; the assay was immunoSEQ multiplex PCR. Among about 67,000 clones listed, roughly 73% were seen once. The sample comprised PBMCs. The receptors were sampled from a man aged 40-55 years in good health and CMV-seronegative. Each CDR3 is given with its conserved first and last residue. D genes are given only for firm matches. Size tells how often a clone was seen (once, few, many) or the class of an expanded clone, and some rows leave it out.

v_gene	j_gene	d_gene	abundance	CDR3nt	CDR3aa
TRBV5-4	TRBJ2-2	NA	NA	TGTGCCAGCAGCCCGGGTGGGTCGAACACCGGGGAGCTGTTTTTT	CASSPGGSNTGELFF
TRBV7-9	TRBJ2-2	NA	NA	TGTTCCAGCAGCCGATGGACACTTTCCGCGAACACCGGGGAGCTGTTTTTT	CSSSRWTLSANTGELFF
TRBV5-1	TRBJ2-1	TRBD2	NA	TGCGCCAGCAGCTTAAGTGCTAGCGGGAGAGTGCATGAGCAGTTCTTC	CASSLSASGRVHEQFF
TRBV7-2	TRBJ2-2	TRBD2	once	TGTGCCAGCAGCTCCCCATCAGCGGGATCGAACGGGGAGCTGTTTTTT	CASSSPSAGSNGELFF
TRBV6-1	TRBJ1-1	NA	NA	TGTGCCAGCAGTGAACGAGGAGGACAGAGGAGGACTGAAGCTTTCTTT	CASSERGGQRRTEAFF
TRBV6-5	TRBJ2-7	TRBD1	few	TGTGCCAGCAGTTACAGGACAGGTAATTACGAGCAGTACTTC	CASSYRTGNYEQYF
TRBV7-9	TRBJ2-2	TRBD1	NA	TGTGCCAGCAGCTTGGGACAGGGGGACACCGGGGAGCTGTTTTTT	CASSLGQGDTGELFF
TRBV5-4	TRBJ1-1	NA	few	TGTGCCAGCAGCTTGAAAACCGGGTACACTGAAGCTTTCTTT	CASSLKTGYTEAFF
TRBV5-1	TRBJ2-3	NA	NA	TGCGCCAGCAGCCCTCTAGCCTCTAACGGTGATACGCAGTATTTT	CASSPLASNGDTQYF
TRBV29-1	TRBJ2-1	TRBD2	NA	TGCAGCGGTGTAGCGGGAGCCCTTATTAATGAGCAGTTCTTC	CSGVAGALINEQFF
TRBV11-2	TRBJ2-2	NA	once	TGTGCCAGCAGCTTATTTGATTCCCGGACAGCGTCGAACACCGGGGAGCTGTTTTTT	CASSLFDSRTASNTGELFF
TRBV9	TRBJ2-3	TRBD2	NA	TGTGCCAGCAGCCCCGGACTAGTTTCTCCAGATACGCAGTATTTT	CASSPGLVSPDTQYF
TRBV9	TRBJ1-1	NA	NA	TGTGCCAGCAGCGTAGACAGGGCGAACACTGAAGCTTTCTTT	CASSVDRANTEAFF
TRBV18	TRBJ2-7	NA	NA	TGTGCCAGCTCACCACCGCAGGGTGGGCCCTACGAGCAGTACTTC	CASSPPQGGPYEQYF
TRBV5-6	TRBJ2-2	NA	NA	TGTGCCAGCAGCCTGCCAGGGGTTGGGGACACCGGGGAGCTGTTTTTT	CASSLPGVGDTGELFF
TRBV5-6	TRBJ1-4	NA	NA	TGTGCCAGCAGCCCGAATCCTGACCGGGGTCGGTCCCTTAATGAAAAACTGTTTTTT	CASSPNPDRGRSLNEKLFF
TRBV18	TRBJ2-7	NA	NA	TGTGCCAGCTCACCAGGCAGGTCTTGGGAGCAGTACTTC	CASSPGRSWEQYF
TRBV6-1	TRBJ1-1	NA	NA	TGTGCCAGCAGTGGACCGGACAGTAGGAACACTGAAGCTTTCTTT	CASSGPDSRNTEAFF
TRBV10-3	TRBJ1-6	NA	NA	TGTGCCATCAGTGCCAGGGATAATTCACCCCTCCACTTT	CAISARDNSPLHF
TRBV10-3	TRBJ2-1	NA	once	TGTGCCATCTCACGGACTGAGGACAATGAGCAGTTCTTC	CAISRTEDNEQFF
TRBV5-4	TRBJ2-1	TRBD2	NA	TGTGCCAGCAGCTTGGAGCGGGGCCCCTACAATGAGCAGTTCTTC	CASSLERGPYNEQFF
TRBV10-2	TRBJ2-1	TRBD1	NA	TGCGCCAGCATGCGCGGGACAGGGTTAGGCAATGAGCAGTTCTTC	CASMRGTGLGNEQFF
TRBV18	TRBJ2-5	TRBD2	NA	TGTGCCAGCTCACAGTCTAGCGGACAAGAGACCCAGTACTTC	CASSQSSGQETQYF
TRBV29-1	TRBJ1-5	NA	once	TGCAGCGTACCCCGACACCCATATAGCAATCAGCCCCAGCATTTT	CSVPRHPYSNQPQHF
TRBV2	TRBJ2-2	TRBD1	NA	TGTGCCAGCAGAGGAACCGGGACAGATATCGGGGAGCTGTTTTTT	CASRGTGTDIGELFF
TRBV7-3	TRBJ1-1	NA	few	TGTGCCAGCAGCCAGGACAGCCCCATGAACACTGAAGCTTTCTTT	CASSQDSPMNTEAFF